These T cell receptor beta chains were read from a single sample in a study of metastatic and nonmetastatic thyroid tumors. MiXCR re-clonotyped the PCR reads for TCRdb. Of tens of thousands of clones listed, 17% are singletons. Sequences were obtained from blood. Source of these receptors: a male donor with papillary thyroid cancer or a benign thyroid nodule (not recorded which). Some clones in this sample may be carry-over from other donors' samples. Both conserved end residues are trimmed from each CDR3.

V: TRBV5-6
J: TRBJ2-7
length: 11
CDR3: ASTSQGTYEQY

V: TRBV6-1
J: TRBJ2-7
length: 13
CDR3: ASSFQGGGPSEQY

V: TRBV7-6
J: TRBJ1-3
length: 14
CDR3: ASSSTGRSPGNTVY

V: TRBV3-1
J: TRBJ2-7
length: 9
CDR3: ASMRGGEQY

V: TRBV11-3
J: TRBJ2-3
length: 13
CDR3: AIKEREQNTDTQY

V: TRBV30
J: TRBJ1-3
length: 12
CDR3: AWSSGGGGNTIY

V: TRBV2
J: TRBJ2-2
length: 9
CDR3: ASLDWGELF

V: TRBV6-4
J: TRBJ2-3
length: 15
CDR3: ASSETIGGGGTDTQY

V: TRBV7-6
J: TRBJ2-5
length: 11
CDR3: ASSVGQRETQY

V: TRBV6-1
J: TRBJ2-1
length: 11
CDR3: ASRWTSYNEQF

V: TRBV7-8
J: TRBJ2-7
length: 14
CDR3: ASSLPPGLAHYEQY

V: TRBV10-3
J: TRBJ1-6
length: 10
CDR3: ATNSQGQVTH

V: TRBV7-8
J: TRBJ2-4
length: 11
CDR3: ASRGGLRYIQY

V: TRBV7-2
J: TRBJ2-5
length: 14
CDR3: ASSSLTSVERETQY

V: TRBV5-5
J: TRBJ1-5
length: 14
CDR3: ASSPDTGNRNQPQH

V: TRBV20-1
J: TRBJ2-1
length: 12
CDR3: STFSGGGSDEQF